This T cell receptor (beta chain) was documented in a study of regulatory T cells (dated by TCRdb to 2017 to 2018). Notes on the research overall: Between CD3G-deficient patients and healthy controls, the study compared T-cell receptor beta repertoires in sorted regulatory T cells, conventional CD4+ T cells and CD8+ T cells.

Results the study describes overall, beyond this receptor: Repertoires from patients had restricted unique TRB V-J pairs and skewed V and J gene usage, with the strongest effect in regulatory T cells. Enrichment for hydrophobic residues at CDR3 positions 6 and 7 was found in conventional CD4+ T cells from CD3G-deficient patients, suggesting more self-reactive specificities.

Per the germline V gene, KGHSH is the CDR1 and LQKENI is the CDR2. The CDR3 runs 17 residues from the cysteine to the phenylalanine. Only the CDR3 DNA stays, 51 bases, in frame from base 1. Germline trimming amounts to 3 bases on V and 4 bases on J, with 7 as the count of junction bases outside the gene matches. Every CD3G-deficient patient showed evidence of autoimmunity, and the autoimmunity was more severe in two of the patients. At testing, patients were between 2 and 39 years old and showed lower naive and higher memory CD4+ and CD8+ T-cell proportions. CD4+ cells were FACS-sorted into CD25-high CD127-low regulatory T cells and CD25-low CD127-high conventional CD4+ T cells. About six individuals with CD3G deficiency made up the patient group. An international network of physicians across the United States, Europe and Asia provided the patient samples and clinical data. Peripheral blood mononuclear cells were isolated by Ficoll density separation.

A note on this clone: This receptor's antigen is unknown. Nothing much larger sits one base from this clone, and base qualities are not available.

In the multiplex PCR, 52 forward TRBV primers and 13 reverse TRBJ primers were used, and assay-based and computational corrections were applied for amplification bias. Within the immunoSEQ assay, multiplex PCR amplified rearranged TRB loci from genomic DNA. Sequencing of the TRB amplicons was done on an Illumina HiSeq platform. On the study's bioinformatics: Custom algorithms error-filtered the raw sequences and aligned them to reference gene sequences, after which the immunoSEQ online tools were used for analysis. Frequencies of productive and nonproductive TRB rearrangements were assessed among unique sequences as well as among total sequences. Hydrophobicity and amino acid composition of residues 6 and 7 within the TRB CDR3 were used to estimate the potential for self-reactivity. For group comparisons, t tests, Mann-Whitney tests or two-way ANOVA were performed in Prism software. TCRdb's version of the immuneACCESS table is confined to in-frame rearrangements and falls short of the full clone set. An unresolved V gene accounts for under half of the shortfall where checked; the remainder is of unknown origin. V, J and clone size were drawn from that table, and D and trimming were deduced from the DNA. This sample is represented by over 35,000 clones; about 88% of them were singletons. The ten largest clones represent under 2.5% of the sample.

The V and J segments used are TRBV18 and TRBJ2-6, and TRBD1 aligns with 9 junction nucleotides. The TCR comes from a young adult with CD3G deficiency. The sample taken for sequencing was conventional CD4+ T cells sorted from blood. The CDR3 protein sequence reads: CASSPMGQGAGANVLTF. The nucleotide sequence is TGTGCCAGCTCACCGATGGGACAGGGAGCCGGGGCCAACGTCCTGACTTTC.